Presented here are 13 T cell receptor beta chains from one specimen sequenced in a study of T cells in Graves' hyperthyroidism and ophthalmopathy. The investigators amplified TCR beta CDR3 regions from RNA transcripts. The HTBI primer set served for first-round RT-PCR of the TCR CDR3. TCRdb used MiXCR to reprocess the multiplex PCR reads, holding one entry per CDR3 protein. The top ten clones hold less than 45% of a sample with approximately 300,000 distinct CDR3 sequences, roughly 18% of them seen once. Material: blood. All receptors come from a man in his fifties with Graves' ophthalmopathy.

Many counts were recorded for this clonotype. The CDR3 loop is CASSRNLLNTEAFF. CDR3 in DNA: TGCGCCAGCAGCCGCAACCTGCTGAACACTGAAGCTTTCTTT. The V call is TRBV5-1, the J call TRBJ1-1, with D unresolved. The V gene's germline CDR1 is SGHRS and CDR2 YFSETQ. V was shortened by 4 bases and J by 0 bases, with 10 bases between the two germline ends. The CDR3 is made up of 14 amino acids.

This clonotype was detected ten times or more. J is TRBJ1-6 and V is TRBV2; D remains ambiguous. The CDR3 spans 12 residues. Per germline, CDR1 SNHLY and CDR2 FYNNEI. V lost 7 bases, J lost 10 bases, and 11 bases lay in between. The CDR3 DNA is TGTGCCAGCAAGGGCGAAGGCTCACCCCTCCACTTT. Translation: CASKGEGSPLHF.

This clonotype was seen many times. V and J are TRBV5-6 and TRBJ2-7, with unresolved D. The CDR3 has 13 residues. CDR1 is SGHDT, CDR2 YYEEEE, per germline. Trimming removed 1 base at V and 7 bases at J, with 12 bases between. The CDR3 reads CASSLSSIEEQYF. CDR3 in DNA: TGTGCCAGCAGCTTGTCCTCAATAGAGGAGCAGTACTTC.

V and J are TRBV10-2 and TRBJ1-6; TRBD1 is a possible D gene (6 bases). This CDR3 spans 14 amino acids. Germline V lookup: CDR1 WSHSY, CDR2 SAAADI. V was trimmed by 6 bases and J by 10 bases, leaving 16 bases between them. The CDR3 is CASREQGNVSPLHF. The CDR3, as DNA: TGCGCCAGCAGGGAACAGGGTAACGTCTCACCCCTCCACTTT.

This chain uses TRBV20-1 with TRBJ2-1, with TRBD2 matching 13 bases. The CDR3 has 17 amino acids. V dropped 1 base and J dropped 6; count of bases not matched to a gene: 9. Germline V gives CDR1 DFQATT, CDR2 SNEGSKA (reference sequence). CDR3 amino acids: CSARAAWRTSGSNEQFF. The CDR3 DNA reads as TGCAGTGCTAGAGCGGCATGGCGGACTAGCGGGAGCAATGAGCAGTTCTTC.

This clonotype was recorded many times. CDR3 in DNA: TGCAGCGTTGAAACAGATCGACTTACGAACACTGAAGCTTTCTTT. Amino acid sequence: CSVETDRLTNTEAFF. V is TRBV29-1 and J is TRBJ1-1, with D unclear. Trimming pared 2 bases from V and 1 base from J, leaving 14 bases between. Looked up from germline, CDR1 is SQVTM and CDR2 is ANQGSEA. There are 15 residues in the CDR3.

This clonotype has at least ten counts. The chain joins TRBV12-3 or TRBV12-4 to TRBJ1-2; a possible D gene is TRBD1 (6 bases). The CDR3 spans 12 residues. V lost 6 bases and J 1 base, leaving 6 bases between the germline ends. The CDR3 nucleotides are TGTGCCAGCAGAGGGGGTAACTATGGCTACACCTTC. This codes for CASRGGNYGYTF.

The chain carries TRBV15 and TRBJ1-2; 7 nucleotides line up with TRBD1. The V gene's germline CDR1 is LNHNV and CDR2 YYDKDF (reference sequence). The CDR3 length is 13 residues. The junction had 8 bases not matched to a gene; V was cut back by 5 bases and J by 8 bases. CDR3 bases: TGTGCCACCAGCCACCGACAGGGAGGAGGCTACACCTTC. This translates into CATSHRQGGGYTF.

This clonotype was detected only a few times. The chain uses TRBV15 and TRBJ1-5; no definite D call. The germline V gene has CDR1 LNHNV and CDR2 YYDKDF (reference sequence). Trimming shortened V by 0 bases and J by 6 bases, and 15 bases separated the two germline ends. CDR3 length: 16 amino acids. DNA of the CDR3: TGTGCCACCAGCAGAGATGCTTCCCAAGGCACTCAGCCCCAGCATTTT. Its translation: CATSRDASQGTQPQHF.

This chain links TRBV6-1 with TRBJ1-3, with D uncertain. This CDR3 has 12 residues. CDR1 and CDR2 from the germline V gene are MNHNS and SASEGT. V was trimmed by 2 bases and J by 5 bases, leaving 4 bases between them. The CDR3 protein is CASSELRNTIYF. CDR3 coding DNA: TGTGCCAGCAGTGAATTGAGAAACACCATATATTTT.

This clonotype was seen more than once but under ten times. The CDR3 region is CASSRNSHGYTF. The CDR3 DNA follows: TGTGCCAGCAGTAGAAACAGCCATGGCTACACCTTC. The J gene is TRBJ1-2, the V gene TRBV7-9; D is uncertain. This CDR3 contains 12 residues. V was shortened by 6 bases and J by 6 bases, with 11 bases between the two germline ends. The germline V gene encodes CDR1 SEHNR and CDR2 FQNEAQ (reference sequence).

This clonotype has only a few counts. The chain employs TRBV5-1 and TRBJ2-7, with 8 bases that match TRBD2. V lost 2 bases to trimming and J lost 4 bases; unmatched junction nucleotides: 2. The CDR3 is 13 residues long. Germline V CDR1 and CDR2: SGHRS, YFSETQ. As DNA, the CDR3 is TGCGCCAGCAGCTTACAGCGGGAGTACGAGCAGTACTTC. Translating gives CASSLQREYEQYF.

The rearrangement joins TRBV6-5 to TRBJ1-2; D is unresolved. Per the germline V gene, CDR1 is MNHEY and CDR2 is SVGAGI. The CDR3 has 15 residues. Trimming pared 0 bases from V and 8 bases from J, leaving 16 bases between. CDR3: CASSYSSGRPSGYTF. DNA for the CDR3: TGTGCCAGCAGTTACTCGAGCGGGCGTCCCTCGGGCTACACCTTC.